The 26 T cell receptor beta chains given below trace back to one sample, sequenced in a study of technical replicates of blood from several donors. The method was immunoSEQ multiplex PCR; TCRdb's version includes in-frame clones alone and lacks a portion of them. The profile shows roughly 100,000 clones, 95% to 96% of them singletons. Material: T cells isolated from PBMCs. The receptors here all came from a human donor in good health.

V usage is TRBV7-3 and J usage is TRBJ1-3; tentatively, D is TRBD1 (6 bases). The ends were cut back, 5 bases at V and 0 bases at J, with 11 bases in the middle. CDR3 length: 15 amino acids. Germline V CDR1 and CDR2: SGHTA, FQGTGA. The CDR3 DNA reads TGTGCCAGCAGCGCGGGGGCGAGCTCTGGAAACACCATATATTTT. Encoded protein: CASSAGASSGNTIYF.

This chain connects TRBV11-2 to TRBJ1-2; no clear D. Germline V gene data show CDR1 as SGHAT and CDR2 as FQNNGV. The CDR3 has 14 residues. V was trimmed by 0 bases and J by 0 bases, leaving 5 bases between them. This CDR3 reads CASSLEPANYGYTF. In DNA, the CDR3 is TGTGCCAGCAGCTTAGAGCCAGCTAACTATGGCTACACCTTC.

The chain links TRBV4-1 to TRBJ2-7, with 9 bases that match TRBD2. The CDR3 consists of 17 residues. CDR1 is MGHRA and CDR2 is YSYEKL in the germline V gene. J was trimmed by 3 bases and V by 1 base; bases with no gene match: 10. The chain's CDR3 is CASSQVRPSGRFYEQYF. In DNA form, the CDR3 reads TGCGCCAGCAGCCAAGTGCGTCCGAGCGGGAGGTTCTACGAGCAGTACTTC.

V usage is TRBV5-4 and J usage is TRBJ2-3; no reliable D call. V was shortened by 2 bases and J by 6 bases, with 10 bases between the two germline ends. Germline CDR1 and CDR2: SGHNT and YYREEE (reference sequence). The CDR3 is 13 residues long. CDR3 DNA: TGTGCCAGCAGCTTATCAGTCGGGGATACGCAGTATTTT. Amino acids: CASSLSVGDTQYF.

J is TRBJ1-1 and V is TRBV29-1, with TRBD1 as a possible D gene (6 bases). V was pared by 0 bases and J by 1 base, with 18 bases between. The CDR3 spans 17 residues. Germline CDR1 and CDR2: SQVTM and ANQGSEA. The CDR3: CSVEDRTEDLWNTEAFF. CDR3 in DNA: TGCAGCGTTGAAGATCGGACAGAAGACCTGTGGAACACTGAAGCTTTCTTT.

The chain recombines TRBV7-6 with TRBJ1-1, with D unclear. Trimming pared 3 bases from V and 2 bases from J, leaving 7 bases between. CDR3 length: 13 amino acids. CDR1 is SGHVS and CDR2 is FNYEAQ in the germline V gene. Here the CDR3 DNA reads TGTGCCAGCAGCTTTACACCTAACACTGAAGCTTTCTTT. Its translation: CASSFTPNTEAFF.

This sequence joins TRBV5-4 and TRBJ1-2; D might be TRBD1 (5 bases). Trimming cost V 4 bases and J 4 bases, with 14 bases left between them. Germline CDR1 reads SGHNT; CDR2 reads YYREEE (reference sequence). This CDR3 is built from 14 residues. CDR3 DNA: TGTGCCAGCAGCGAGGTGGGGGGAGCCTATGGCTACACCTTC. Protein product: CASSEVGGAYGYTF.

The chain carries TRBV6-6 and TRBJ1-1, with D possibly TRBD1 on 5 matching bases. CDR1 is MNHNY, CDR2 SVGAGI, per germline (reference sequence). Trimming removed 5 bases from V and 2 bases from J, with 15 bases in between. The CDR3 is 15 residues long. CDR3 region: CASSPEMDKNTEAFF. CDR3 in DNA: TGTGCCAGCAGTCCAGAAATGGACAAAAACACTGAAGCTTTCTTT.

The chain joins TRBV7-3 to TRBJ2-7; 14 bases agree with TRBD2. The CDR3 extends over 16 amino acids. Per the germline V gene, CDR1 is SGHTA and CDR2 is FQGTGA. Unmatched junction bases numbered 3, after V lost 5 bases and J lost 0 bases. The CDR3 spells CASSEGLAGDSYEQYF. CDR3 in DNA: TGTGCCAGCAGCGAGGGACTAGCGGGGGACTCCTACGAGCAGTACTTC.

The rearrangement links TRBV9 to TRBJ1-1, with TRBD1 as a possible D gene (6 bases). The CDR3 is 18 amino acids. The ends were cut back, 5 bases at V and 4 bases at J, with 27 bases in the middle. The germline CDR1 and CDR2 sequences are SGDLS and YYNGEE. As DNA, the CDR3 is TGTGCCAGCAGTCGACACAGGGCCCCTGGGGTTTTTGGCACTGAAGCTTTCTTT. Translating gives CASSRHRAPGVFGTEAFF.

This chain connects TRBV11-3 to TRBJ2-7; unclear D gene. This CDR3 is built from 12 residues. Trimming took 3 bases from V and 5 from J, leaving 8 bases between them. Germline V CDR1 and CDR2: SGHNT, YENEEA. This chain's CDR3 is CASSFSADEQYF. The CDR3 DNA sequence: TGTGCCAGCAGCTTTTCCGCGGACGAGCAGTACTTC.

The chain couples TRBV7-9 to TRBJ2-1; 11 nucleotides align to TRBD2. CDR1 SEHNR and CDR2 FQNEAQ come from the germline V gene (reference sequence). CDR3 length: 15 amino acids. J lost 8 bases, V lost 2 bases, and 5 bases had no gene match. The DNA for the CDR3 is TGTGCCAGCAGCTTACTAGCGGGAGGTAAAGATGAGCAGTTCTTC. Its translation: CASSLLAGGKDEQFF.

This chain links TRBV30 with TRBJ1-2; D is perhaps TRBD1 (6 bases). The CDR3 loop spans 16 amino acids. Deletions cut 6 bases from V and 4 bases from J, with 24 bases between. Germline CDR1 GTSNPN, CDR2 SVGIG (reference sequence). CDR3 amino acids: CACTQGEGVLGYGYTF. CDR3 bases: TGTGCCTGTACACAGGGAGAAGGGGTTTTGGGCTATGGCTACACCTTC. Looking up the rest from reference TRBV30 and TRBJ1-2 gives the full variable domain: SQTIHQWPATLVQPVGSPLSLECTVEGTSNPNLYWYRQAAGRGLQLLFYSVGIGQISSEVPQNLSASRPQDRQFILSSKKLLLSDSGFYLCACTQGEGVLGYGYTFGSGTRLTVV.

The chain recombines TRBV10-3 with TRBJ1-1, with D maybe TRBD1 (5 bases). Germline loops: CDR1 ENHRY, CDR2 SYGVKD. This CDR3 is built from 14 residues. Trimming removed 7 bases from V and 4 bases from J, with 16 bases in between. CDR3 bases: TGTGCCATCACTTCCGGCCAGGGTATCACTGAAGCTTTCTTT. It specifies CAITSGQGITEAFF.

This clone is a singleton in its sample. The V call is TRBV13, the J call TRBJ2-7; 13 nucleotides line up with TRBD2. The germline V gene encodes CDR1 PRHDT and CDR2 FYEKMQ (reference sequence). V shed 5 bases, J shed 2 bases, and the junction held 6 bases outside the gene matches. CDR3 length: 16 amino acids. The chain's CDR3 is CASSKSTSGGTYEQYF. The DNA for the CDR3 is TGTGCCAGCAGCAAGTCGACTAGCGGGGGGACCTACGAGCAGTACTTC.

The gene calls are TRBV7-2 and TRBJ2-5; possibly TRBD2 for D (6 bases). Germline CDR1 SGHTA, CDR2 FQGNSA. V lost 5 bases, J lost 4 bases, and 14 bases lay in between. This CDR3 comprises 14 residues. CDR3 in DNA: TGTGCCAGCAGCCCGGGGACTGGGACAGAGACCCAGTACTTC. Residues: CASSPGTGTETQYF. Using reference TRBV7-2 and TRBJ2-5 for the parts outside the CDR3, the full variable domain is GAGVSQSPSNKVTEKGKDVELRCDPISGHTALYWYRQSLGQGLEFLIYFQGNSAPDKSGLPSDRFSAERTGGSVSTLTIQRTQQEDSAVYLCASSPGTGTETQYFGPGTRLLVL.

CDR3 in amino acids: CASSFGFGEDTQYF. The CDR3 DNA reads as TGTGCCAGCAGCTTCGGATTCGGGGAAGATACGCAGTATTTT. This chain joins TRBV11-3 and TRBJ2-3; D possibly corresponds to TRBD2 (5 bases). Trimming removed 3 bases at V and 5 bases at J, with 12 bases between. The CDR3 extends over 14 amino acids. Germline-derived CDR1 and CDR2 are SGHNT and YENEEA.

The chain combines TRBV14 with TRBJ2-1; TRBD2 is a possible D gene (5 bases). Trimming pared 1 base from V and 5 bases from J, leaving 12 bases between. Germline V CDR1 and CDR2: SGHDN, FVKESK. This CDR3 has 15 residues. CDR3 loop: CASSQARQRNNEQFF. CDR3 DNA: TGTGCCAGCAGCCAAGCACGGCAGCGGAACAATGAGCAGTTCTTC.

The V call is TRBV5-1, the J call TRBJ1-2, with D tentatively TRBD1 (5 bases). Per the germline V gene, CDR1 is SGHRS and CDR2 is YFSETQ. V lost 4 bases and J 3 bases, leaving 31 bases between the germline ends. This CDR3 spans 20 amino acids. The CDR3 here is CASSPGPLLTAPLGDYGYTF. The CDR3 DNA sequence: TGCGCCAGCAGCCCAGGTCCCCTACTGACGGCACCGTTAGGGGACTATGGCTACACCTTC.

V and J are TRBV14 and TRBJ2-5, with a possible D match to TRBD1 (5 bases). Germline CDR1 reads SGHDN; CDR2 reads FVKESK. Trimming took off 0 bases at V and 7 bases at J, with 6 bases between the two ends. The CDR3 is 12 amino acids. CDR3 protein: CASSQEGVTQYF. Here the CDR3 DNA reads TGTGCCAGCAGCCAAGAAGGGGTGACCCAGTACTTC. The entire variable domain, with the rest obtained from reference TRBV14 and TRBJ2-5, is as follows: EAGVTQFPSHSVIEKGQTVTLRCDPISGHDNLYWYRRVMGKEIKFLLHFVKESKQDESGMPNNRFLAERTGGTYSTLKVQPAELEDSGVYFCASSQEGVTQYFGPGTRLLVL.

This clone was seen only once. This chain joins TRBV2 and TRBJ2-2, with 11 bases that match TRBD2. Unmatched junction bases numbered 10, after V lost 4 bases and J lost 6 bases. The germline CDR1 and CDR2 sequences are SNHLY and FYNNEI. The CDR3 is 17 amino acids. In DNA form, the CDR3 reads TGTGCCAGCAGTGTCCTTCGTAGCGGGGGGGCCGCCGGGGAGCTGTTTTTT. It specifies CASSVLRSGGAAGELFF. Supplemented by reference TRBV2 and TRBJ2-2, the full variable domain reads EPEVTQTPSHQVTQMGQEVILRCVPISNHLYFYWYRQILGQKVEFLVSFYNNEISEKSEIFDDQFSVERPDGSNFTLKIRSTKLEDSAMYFCASSVLRSGGAAGELFFGEGSRLTVL.

The V and J genes are TRBV19 and TRBJ2-7; a possible D gene is TRBD2 (6 bases). Germline CDR1 and CDR2: LNHDA and SQIVND (reference sequence). V was pared by 1 base and J by 7 bases, with 17 bases between. This CDR3 region has 15 residues. CDR3 sequence (DNA): TGTGCCAGTAGTATAGTTGCGGGACTCACGGAGGAGCAGTACTTC. As protein: CASSIVAGLTEEQYF.

This chain links TRBV2 with TRBJ2-7; D unresolved. Germline CDR1 is SNHLY and CDR2 is FYNNEI. Trimming stripped 4 bases from V and 4 bases from J, with 5 bases between. The CDR3 is made up of 11 amino acids. The CDR3 spells CASSGYYEQYF. Here the CDR3 DNA reads TGTGCCAGCAGTGGCTATTACGAGCAGTACTTC.

The chain recombines TRBV7-9 with TRBJ2-4, with 9 bases aligning to TRBD2. V lost 5 bases, J lost 3 bases, and 2 bases stayed unmatched. Germline CDR1 and CDR2: SEHNR and FQNEAQ (reference sequence). The CDR3 has 14 amino acids. The chain's CDR3 is CASSPREGKNIQYF. The CDR3 bases are TGTGCCAGCAGCCCGCGGGAGGGCAAAAACATTCAGTACTTC.

The chain joins TRBV7-2 to TRBJ1-2; 7 bases match TRBD1. The CDR3 runs 15 residues. Unmatched junction bases numbered 9, after V lost 4 bases and J lost 4 bases. Germline V gives CDR1 SGHTA, CDR2 FQGNSA. The DNA for the CDR3 is TGTGCCAGCAGCTCTCCGACAGGGATGTCCTATGGCTACACCTTC. Translated, it gives CASSSPTGMSYGYTF.

The CDR3, as DNA: TGCGCCAGCAGCTCCGGAGGGCCCCTATCCTACAATGAGCAGTTCTTC. It is translated as CASSSGGPLSYNEQFF. The V gene is TRBV5-1, the J gene TRBJ2-1; possibly TRBD2 for D (6 bases). CDR1 is SGHRS and CDR2 is YFSETQ in the germline V gene. This CDR3 is 16 amino acids long. The V and J ends lost 3 bases and 1 base respectively, with 14 bases between them.